This TCR beta chain was identified during a study of T cells in localized non-small cell lung cancer. Findings and limits, study-wide: Because researchers sequenced only one region of the tumor, heterogeneity is still possible. Uninvolved adjacent lung had the highest recorded T cell clonality, with tumor below it.

Germline CDR1 SGHDT, CDR2 YYEEEE. CDR3 length: 14 residues. V lost 4 bases and J lost 5; bases outside the gene matches: 8. Profiling relied on immunoSEQ multiplex PCR, and the TCRdb table lists in-frame clones only, not all of them. Here the sample spans 86,000 or so clones, 80% to 90% being singletons. As concerns this clone: Its antigen is still unknown.

The receptor was derived from a man aged 35 to 70 with stage I lung adenocarcinoma. The sequences come from peripheral blood, collected before any cancer treatment. The chain joins TRBV5-6 to TRBJ2-5, with 7 positions matching TRBD1. The CDR3 sequence: CASSVTGFRETQYF. The CDR3 coding sequence is TGTGCCAGCAGCGTGACAGGGTTCAGGGAGACCCAGTACTTC. The complete variable domain, with remaining parts taken from reference TRBV5-6 and TRBJ2-5, reads DAGVTQSPTHLIKTRGQQVTLRCSPKSGHDTVSWYQQALGQGPQFIFQYYEEEERQRGNFPDRFSGHQFPNYSSELNVNALLLGDSALYLCASSVTGFRETQYFGPGTRLLVL.